The next 8 T cell receptor beta chains were all read from a single sample in a study of graft-versus-host responses after intestinal transplantation. No cognate antigen is known for these TCRs. The protocol was immunoSEQ multiplex PCR, while the TCRdb copy is restricted to in-frame clones and leaves out a portion. The sample carries tens of thousands of clones, approximately 87% recorded once. Sequencing used unstimulated CD4+ T cells sorted from spleen or lymph node cells, obtained before transplant. Every receptor here comes from a human donor who was the organ donor for an intestinal transplant.

The rearrangement uses TRBV6-5 and TRBJ2-1; perhaps TRBD2 as D (7 bases). Germline V gene data show CDR1 as MNHEY and CDR2 as SVGAGI. V dropped 2 bases and J dropped 4 bases, with 12 bases sitting between them. This CDR3 comprises 15 residues. The CDR3 reads CASSYAGAGYNEQFF. CDR3 bases: TGTGCCAGCAGTTACGCGGGGGCCGGGTACAATGAGCAGTTCTTC.

The rearrangement uses TRBV29-1 and TRBJ1-4; TRBD1 agrees at 11 bases. Germline trimming cut 7 bases from V and 7 bases from J; bases unmatched to any gene: 8. Germline CDR1 and CDR2: SQVTM and ANQGSEA. The CDR3 runs to 14 residues. CDR3 loop: CSAATGTGGEKLFF. The CDR3 DNA reads as TGCAGCGCAGCCACCGGGACAGGGGGTGAAAAACTGTTTTTT. The full variable domain, its missing parts supplied by reference TRBV29-1 and TRBJ1-4, is SAVISQKPSRDICQRGTSLTIQCQVDSQVTMMFWYRQQPGQSLTLIATANQGSEATYESGFVIDKFPISRPNLTFSTLTVSNMSPEDSSIYLCSAATGTGGEKLFFGSGTQLSVL.

The chain joins TRBV11-1 to TRBJ2-1; tentative D call: TRBD2 (5 bases). Looked up from germline, CDR1 is SGHAT and CDR2 is FQDESV (reference sequence). V lost 6 bases, J lost 5 bases, and 11 bases lay in between. The CDR3 has 13 residues. The CDR3 spells CASSGRVDNEQFF. For the CDR3, the DNA is TGTGCCAGCAGTGGGCGGGTGGACAATGAGCAGTTCTTC.

This clone turned up a few times. The genes are TRBV2 and TRBJ1-4; D uncertain. V gave up 3 bases and J gave up 0 bases, with 2 bases separating them. CDR3 length equals 13 residues. The germline V gene has CDR1 SNHLY and CDR2 FYNNEI. CDR3 protein: CASSDTTNEKLFF. The CDR3 bases are TGTGCCAGCAGTGACACAACTAATGAAAAACTGTTTTTT.

This clone was recorded a few times. V is TRBV11-3 and J is TRBJ2-7; the match to TRBD2 covers 7 bases. Per germline, CDR1 SGHNT and CDR2 YENEEA. The CDR3 covers 16 residues. Unmatched junction bases numbered 9, after V lost 4 bases and J lost 0 bases. The CDR3 DNA reads TGTGCCAGCAGCTCCTACGAGACTAGCTGCTCCTACGAGCAGTACGTC. Amino acid sequence: CASSSYETSCSYEQYV.

The chain uses TRBV5-4 and TRBJ1-6; D unresolved. The germline CDR1 and CDR2 sequences are SGHNT and YYREEE (reference sequence). There are 13 residues in the CDR3. The V and J ends lost 1 base and 10 bases respectively, with 9 bases between them. The CDR3 spells CASSLTGASPLHF. The CDR3 nucleotides are TGTGCCAGCAGCTTGACCGGAGCGTCACCCCTCCACTTT.

This CDR3 is CASSPRQGVYNSPLHF. As DNA, the CDR3 is TGCGCCAGCAGCCCTCGACAGGGCGTATATAATTCACCCCTCCACTTT. The V gene is TRBV5-1, the J gene TRBJ1-6; 7 positions agree with TRBD1. Germline values: CDR1 SGHRS, CDR2 YFSETQ. V lost 4 bases to trimming and J lost 4 bases; unmatched junction nucleotides: 8. CDR3 size: 16 residues.

The sample holds a few counts of this clone. The chain recombines TRBV27 with TRBJ2-2; 12 bases are shared with TRBD1. With 5 bases clipped from V and 13 bases from J, the junction kept 8 bases outside the gene matches. Germline V gene sequence: CDR1 MNHEY, CDR2 SMNVEV (reference sequence). CDR3 length equals 14 residues. The CDR3 DNA reads as TGTGCCAGCAGTGTGGGGACAGGGGGCCGGGGGCTGTTTTTT. Translation gives CASSVGTGGRGLFF.